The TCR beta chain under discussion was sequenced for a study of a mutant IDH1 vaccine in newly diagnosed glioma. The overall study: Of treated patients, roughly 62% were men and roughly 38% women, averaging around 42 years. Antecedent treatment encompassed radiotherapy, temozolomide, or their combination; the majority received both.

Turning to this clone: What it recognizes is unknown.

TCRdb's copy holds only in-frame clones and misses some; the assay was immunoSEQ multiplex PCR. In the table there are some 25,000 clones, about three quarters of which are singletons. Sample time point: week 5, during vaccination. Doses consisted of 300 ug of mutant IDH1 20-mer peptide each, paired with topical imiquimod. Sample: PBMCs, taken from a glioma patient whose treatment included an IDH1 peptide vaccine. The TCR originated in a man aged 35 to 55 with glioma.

Written as DNA, the CDR3 is TGCGCCAGCAGCTCCAGGATGAACACTGAAGCTTTCTTT. Translation gives CASSSRMNTEAFF. The chain couples TRBV5-1 to TRBJ1-1; D uncertain. The length of the CDR3 is 13 residues. From germline, CDR1 is SGHRS and CDR2 YFSETQ. The V end was cut by 3 bases, the J end by 0 bases, with 6 bases between.